Each of the 24 T cell receptor beta chains below was sequenced from the same sample in a study of PD-L1 blockade in urothelial cancer. Profiling relied on immunoSEQ multiplex PCR, and the TCRdb table lists in-frame clones only, not all of them. The table has tens of thousands of clones, about four fifths seen once. The sample in question was PBMCs, obtained around atezolizumab (anti-PD-L1) treatment. Source of these receptors: a man between 65 and 80 years old with urothelial cancer.

The chain combines TRBV29-1 with TRBJ2-7, with TRBD1 identical over 7 bases. The CDR3 is 11 residues long. Germline CDR1 SQVTM, CDR2 ANQGSEA. The chain's CDR3 is CSCGQVGEQYF. The DNA of the CDR3 is TGCAGTTGCGGACAGGTCGGCGAGCAGTACTTC.

This chain uses TRBV2 with TRBJ2-3, with D tentatively TRBD2 (6 bases). The CDR3 runs to 14 residues. With 4 bases removed from V and 9 bases from J, the gap between germline ends came to 17 bases. CDR1 and CDR2 (germline): SNHLY, FYNNEI. CDR3 sequence (DNA): TGTGCCAGCAGTGGGGGACTGGCAGTGTACACGCAGTATTTT. Protein: CASSGGLAVYTQYF.

The chain uses TRBV7-9 and TRBJ2-7; D is perhaps TRBD1 (6 bases). There are 15 residues in the CDR3. Germline assignment: CDR1 SEHNR and CDR2 FQNEAQ (reference sequence). Trimming removed 1 base at V and 5 bases at J, with 15 bases between. The CDR3 region is CASSLEGQGTDEQYF. CDR3 sequence (DNA): TGTGCCAGCAGCTTAGAAGGCCAGGGGACCGACGAGCAGTACTTC.

The V and J genes are TRBV18 and TRBJ1-3; D uncertain. CDR1 is KGHSH, CDR2 LQKENI, per germline. The CDR3 runs to 14 residues. V lost 6 bases, J lost 0 bases, and 9 bases lay in between. CDR3 sequence reads: CASSLPGSGNTIYF. The CDR3 nucleotides are TGTGCCAGCTCCCTTCCGGGCTCTGGAAACACCATATATTTT.

V usage is TRBV6-5 and J usage is TRBJ1-6, with no clear D. Germline CDR1 is MNHEY and CDR2 is SVGAGI. The CDR3 runs to 13 residues. V was pared by 7 bases and J by 7 bases, with 11 bases between. This CDR3 reads CASMAGWNSPLHF. The CDR3 region has the DNA TGTGCCAGCATGGCGGGTTGGAATTCACCCCTCCACTTT.

This rearrangement joins TRBV7-2 to TRBJ2-7; the D gene is possibly TRBD2 (5 bases). CDR1 is SGHTA and CDR2 is FQGNSA in the germline V gene. The length of the CDR3 is 12 residues. The germline V and J ends were trimmed by 4 bases and 3 bases, with 7 bases remaining between them. CDR3 in amino acids: CASSSGFYEQYF. CDR3 coding DNA: TGTGCCAGCAGCTCGGGGTTCTACGAGCAGTACTTC.

V is TRBV29-1 and J is TRBJ2-1; D ambiguous. Per the germline V gene, CDR1 is SQVTM and CDR2 is ANQGSEA. Trimming removed 6 bases from V and 2 bases from J, with 20 bases in between. This CDR3 spans 16 amino acids. In DNA, the CDR3 is TGCAGCGTCGAACCCAAAGCGCTGCCCCCCTACAATGAGCAGTTCTTC. Its translation: CSVEPKALPPYNEQFF.

This clone was seen only a few times. This chain links TRBV30 with TRBJ1-6; no definite D call. Germline assignment: CDR1 GTSNPN and CDR2 SVGIG (reference sequence). CDR3 size: 13 residues. Trimming shortened V by 3 bases and J by 8 bases, and 11 bases separated the two germline ends. CDR3 DNA: TGTGCCTGGAGATGGTTCGGGGATTCACCCCTCCACTTT. Protein: CAWRWFGDSPLHF.

This chain uses TRBV19 with TRBJ1-6, with D possibly being TRBD1 (6 bases). Per germline, CDR1 LNHDA and CDR2 SQIVND (reference sequence). The ends were cut back, 7 bases at V and 7 bases at J, with 23 bases in the middle. This CDR3 region has 17 residues. The CDR3 nucleotides are TGTGCCAGTAATCAACCCCCTGGGCAGGGGATGAATTCACCCCTCCACTTT. Encoded protein: CASNQPPGQGMNSPLHF.

The rearrangement links TRBV5-1 to TRBJ2-3; 12 bases agree with TRBD2. The CDR3 contains 16 residues. V shed 4 bases and J 2 bases; nucleotides not matched to a gene: 5. CDR1 is SGHRS and CDR2 is YFSETQ in the germline V gene. The CDR3 loop is CASSTTSGGLTDTQYF. The CDR3 nucleotides read TGCGCCAGCAGCACAACTAGCGGGGGGCTCACAGATACGCAGTATTTT.

This clone came up once. The rearrangement joins TRBV4-2 to TRBJ1-5; unclear D gene. The CDR3 sequence is 12 residues long. Germline lookup yields CDR1 LGHNA and CDR2 YNFKEQ. The V and J ends lost 3 bases and 9 bases respectively, with 9 bases between them. The CDR3 here is CASSQAPGPQHF. The DNA of the CDR3 is TGTGCCAGCAGCCAGGCCCCAGGGCCCCAGCATTTT.

This clone was counted between two and nine times. This chain connects TRBV5-1 to TRBJ2-2, with 14 bases matching TRBD2. Germline CDR1 is SGHRS and CDR2 is YFSETQ. The ends lost 4 bases at V and 4 bases at J; junction bases unmatched: 6. The CDR3 is 17 residues long. The CDR3 reads CASSTGTSGSFTGELFF. The DNA for the CDR3 is TGCGCCAGCAGCACCGGGACTAGCGGGAGTTTCACCGGGGAGCTGTTTTTT.

The rearrangement links TRBV28 to TRBJ2-7; the match to TRBD2 covers 13 bases. V shed 6 bases and J 4 bases; nucleotides not matched to a gene: 12. CDR1 MDHEN and CDR2 SYDVKM come from the germline V gene. The CDR3 length is 17 residues. The CDR3, as DNA: TGTGCCAGCAGATTGGGGGTACGGACTAGCGGGAGATACGAGCAGTACTTC. Translation gives CASRLGVRTSGRYEQYF.

The V call is TRBV4-3, the J call TRBJ2-7, with TRBD1 identical over 7 bases. Germline values: CDR1 LGHNA, CDR2 YSLEER. The CDR3 loop spans 14 amino acids. With 0 bases clipped from V and 3 bases from J, the junction kept 2 bases outside the gene matches. The CDR3 DNA reads TGCGCCAGCAGCCAAGATTACAGGGGCTACGAGCAGTACTTC. Translation: CASSQDYRGYEQYF.

The chain is built from TRBV5-1 and TRBJ2-2, with D perhaps TRBD2 (6 bases). This CDR3 contains 15 residues. CDR1 is SGHRS, CDR2 YFSETQ, per germline. Trimming took 4 bases from V and 2 from J, leaving 12 bases between them. In nucleotides, the CDR3 is TGCGCCAGCAGCCCCGGGACTTTTAACACCGGGGAGCTGTTTTTT. Its translation: CASSPGTFNTGELFF.

The CDR3 sequence: CAWRKGLGSSYNEQFF. The CDR3 DNA reads as TGTGCCTGGAGGAAGGGCCTCGGGAGCTCCTACAATGAGCAGTTCTTC. The chain recombines TRBV30 with TRBJ2-1; weak D call: TRBD2 (6 bases). This CDR3 comprises 16 residues. Germline V CDR1 and CDR2: GTSNPN, SVGIG (reference sequence). V lost 3 bases, J lost 0 bases, and 15 bases lay in between.

The chain is built from TRBV5-6 and TRBJ2-3, with D tentatively TRBD2 (7 bases). CDR3 length: 15 amino acids. The germline gives CDR1 SGHDT, CDR2 YYEEEE. Deletions cut 2 bases from V and 3 bases from J, with 13 bases between. The chain's CDR3 is CASSFRGRGTDTQYF. In DNA, the CDR3 is TGTGCCAGCAGCTTTAGAGGGAGGGGGACAGATACGCAGTATTTT.

The chain links TRBV7-2 to TRBJ1-2; TRBD1 matches 9 bases. Germline V gene data show CDR1 as SGHTA and CDR2 as FQGNSA. Trimming at V came to 4 bases and at J to 5 bases, leaving 14 bases not matched to a gene. The CDR3 is 17 amino acids. CDR3 nucleotide sequence: TGTGCCAGCAGCTCCACAACGCCGGGACAGGGAAGATATGGCTACACCTTC. It is translated as CASSSTTPGQGRYGYTF.

This clone occurred a few times. This rearrangement joins TRBV4-3 to TRBJ1-6; D may be TRBD1 (6 bases). Trimming shortened V by 0 bases and J by 8 bases, and 11 bases separated the two germline ends. The V gene's germline CDR1 is LGHNA and CDR2 YSLEER. The CDR3 is made up of 15 amino acids. CDR3 amino acids: CASSQDSTGHSPLHF. The CDR3 coding sequence is TGCGCCAGCAGCCAAGACTCGACAGGCCATTCACCCCTCCACTTT.

This rearrangement joins TRBV29-1 to TRBJ2-1, with D perhaps TRBD2 (6 bases). Trimming took 3 bases from V and 10 from J, leaving 22 bases between them. The CDR3 covers 15 residues. Germline V CDR1 and CDR2: SQVTM, ANQGSEA. CDR3 amino acids: CSVDDGTQESGEQFF. The CDR3 coding sequence is TGCAGCGTTGATGATGGGACTCAGGAATCGGGGGAGCAGTTCTTC.

This clone was counted only a few times. The J gene is TRBJ2-1, the V gene TRBV9; the match to TRBD2 covers 10 bases. The CDR3 covers 16 residues. V lost 0 bases and J lost 1; bases outside the gene matches: 1. Germline V lookup: CDR1 SGDLS, CDR2 YYNGEE. The CDR3 nucleotides read TGTGCCAGCAGCGTAGCAGCGGGAGGGTCCTACAATGAGCAGTTCTTC. Protein product: CASSVAAGGSYNEQFF. Full variable domain (outside the CDR3, taken from reference TRBV9 and TRBJ2-1): DSGVTQTPKHLITATGQRVTLRCSPRSGDLSVYWYQQSLDQGLQFLIQYYNGEERAKGNILERFSAQQFPDLHSELNLSSLELGDSALYFCASSVAAGGSYNEQFFGPGTRLTVL.

V and J are TRBV5-1 and TRBJ2-5, with TRBD2 identical over 11 bases. The CDR3 is 17 amino acids. V trimming: 2 bases; J trimming: 2 bases; junction bases outside the gene matches: 8. Germline V CDR1 and CDR2: SGHRS, YFSETQ. The CDR3 loop reads CASSFGRGTSGQETQYF. The CDR3 coding sequence is TGCGCCAGCAGCTTCGGCCGCGGGACTAGCGGACAAGAGACCCAGTACTTC.

V gene TRBV10-3 combines with J gene TRBJ2-1; TRBD2 agrees at 11 bases. Trimming at V came to 5 bases and at J to 0 bases, leaving 6 bases not matched to a gene. In germline, CDR1 is ENHRY, CDR2 SYGVKD. The CDR3 spans 17 residues. CDR3 nucleotide sequence: TGTGCCATCAGTTTACTAGCGGGGGAGAGCTCCTACAATGAGCAGTTCTTC. It codes for CAISLLAGESSYNEQFF.

The V and J genes are TRBV28 and TRBJ1-5, with 8 bases that match TRBD1. After removal of 7 bases from V and 6 bases from J, the junction contained 11 bases not matched to a gene. CDR1 and CDR2 (germline): MDHEN, SYDVKM. This CDR3 contains 15 residues. The CDR3 nucleotides read TGTGCCAGCAACAGAGACAGGGGTGGAGGTCAGCCCCAGCATTTT. Its protein is CASNRDRGGGQPQHF.